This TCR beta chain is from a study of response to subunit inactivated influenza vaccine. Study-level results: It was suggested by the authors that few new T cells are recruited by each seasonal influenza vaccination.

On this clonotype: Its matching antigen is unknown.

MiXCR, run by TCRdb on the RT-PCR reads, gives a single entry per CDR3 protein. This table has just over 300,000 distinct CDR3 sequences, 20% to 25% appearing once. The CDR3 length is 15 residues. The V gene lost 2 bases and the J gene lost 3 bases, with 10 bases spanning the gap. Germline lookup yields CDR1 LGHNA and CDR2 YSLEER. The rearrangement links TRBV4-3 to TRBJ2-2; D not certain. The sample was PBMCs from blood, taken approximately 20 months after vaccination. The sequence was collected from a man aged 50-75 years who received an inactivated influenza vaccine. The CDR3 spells CASSQRLRDTGELFF. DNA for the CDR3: TGCGCCAGCAGCCAAAGATTACGGGACACCGGGGAGCTGTTTTTT.